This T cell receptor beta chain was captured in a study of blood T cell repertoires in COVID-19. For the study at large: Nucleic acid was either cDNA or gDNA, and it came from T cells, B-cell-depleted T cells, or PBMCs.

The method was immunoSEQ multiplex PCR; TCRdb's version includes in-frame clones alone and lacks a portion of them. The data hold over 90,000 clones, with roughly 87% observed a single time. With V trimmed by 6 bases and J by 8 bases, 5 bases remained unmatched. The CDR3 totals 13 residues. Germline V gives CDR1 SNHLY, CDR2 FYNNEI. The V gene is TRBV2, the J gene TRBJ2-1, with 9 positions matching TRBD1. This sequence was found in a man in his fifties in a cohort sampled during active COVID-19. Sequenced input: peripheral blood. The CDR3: CASSDRGTDEQFF. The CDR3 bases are TGTGCCAGCAGCGACAGGGGGACCGATGAGCAGTTCTTC.